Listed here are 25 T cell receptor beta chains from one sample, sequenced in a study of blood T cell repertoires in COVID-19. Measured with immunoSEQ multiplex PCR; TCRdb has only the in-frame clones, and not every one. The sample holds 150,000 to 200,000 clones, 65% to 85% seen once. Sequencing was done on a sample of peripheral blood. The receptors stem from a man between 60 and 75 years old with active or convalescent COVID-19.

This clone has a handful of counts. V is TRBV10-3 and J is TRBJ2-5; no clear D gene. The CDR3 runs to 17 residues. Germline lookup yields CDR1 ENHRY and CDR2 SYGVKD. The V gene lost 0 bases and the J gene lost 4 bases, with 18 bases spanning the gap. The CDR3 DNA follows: TGTGCCATCAGTGAGTCGAGTGGAGAGACCCTCGGAGAGACCCAGTACTTC. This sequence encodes CAISESSGETLGETQYF.

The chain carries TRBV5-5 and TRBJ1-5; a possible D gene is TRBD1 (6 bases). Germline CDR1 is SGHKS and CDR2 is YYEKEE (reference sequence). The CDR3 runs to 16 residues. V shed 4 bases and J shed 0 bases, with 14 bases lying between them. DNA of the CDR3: TGTGCCAGCAGCCCCCGGACAGAGAATAGCAATCAGCCCCAGCATTTT. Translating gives CASSPRTENSNQPQHF.

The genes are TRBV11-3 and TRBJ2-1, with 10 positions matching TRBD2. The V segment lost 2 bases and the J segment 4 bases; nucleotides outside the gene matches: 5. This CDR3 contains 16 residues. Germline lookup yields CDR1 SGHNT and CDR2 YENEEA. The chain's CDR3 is CASSLSGTSVYNEQFF. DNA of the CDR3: TGTGCCAGCAGCTTATCCGGGACTAGCGTTTACAATGAGCAGTTCTTC.

CDR3 nucleotide sequence: TGTGCCAGCAGCTTAGGGCAGTTTTATTCACCCCTCCACTTT. Encoded protein: CASSLGQFYSPLHF. The chain has TRBV7-9 and TRBJ1-6; D unresolved. The germline V gene encodes CDR1 SEHNR and CDR2 FQNEAQ (reference sequence). Trimming pared 1 base from V and 8 bases from J, leaving 9 bases between. The CDR3 loop spans 14 amino acids.

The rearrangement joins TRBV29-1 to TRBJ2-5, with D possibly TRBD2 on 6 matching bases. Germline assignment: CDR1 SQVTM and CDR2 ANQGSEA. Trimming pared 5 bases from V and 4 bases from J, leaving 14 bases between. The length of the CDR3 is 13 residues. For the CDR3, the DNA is TGCAGCGTTATGAAGGGGAGGAGAGAGACCCAGTACTTC. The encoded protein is CSVMKGRRETQYF.

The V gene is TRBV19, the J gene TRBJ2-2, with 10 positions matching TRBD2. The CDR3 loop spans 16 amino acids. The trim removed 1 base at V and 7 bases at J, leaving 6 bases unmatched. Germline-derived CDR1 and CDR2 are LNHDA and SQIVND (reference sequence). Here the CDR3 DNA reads TGTGCCAGTAGTATAGGAGCGGGAGGGCCCAACGGGGAGCTGTTTTTT. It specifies CASSIGAGGPNGELFF. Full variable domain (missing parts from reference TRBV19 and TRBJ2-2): DGGITQSPKYLFRKEGQNVTLSCEQNLNHDAMYWYRQDPGQGLRLIYYSQIVNDFQKGDIAEGYSVSREKKESFPLTVTSAQKNPTAFYLCASSIGAGGPNGELFFGEGSRLTVL.

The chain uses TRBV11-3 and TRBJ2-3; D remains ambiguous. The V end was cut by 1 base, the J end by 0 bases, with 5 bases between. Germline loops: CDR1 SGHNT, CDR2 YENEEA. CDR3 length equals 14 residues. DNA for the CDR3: TGTGCCAGCAGCTTAGGGCAGAGCACAGATACGCAGTATTTT. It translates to CASSLGQSTDTQYF.

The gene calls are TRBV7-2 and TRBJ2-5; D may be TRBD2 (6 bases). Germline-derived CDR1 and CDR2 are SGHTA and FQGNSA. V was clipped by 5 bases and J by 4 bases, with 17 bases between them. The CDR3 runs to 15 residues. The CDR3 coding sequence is TGTGCCAGCAGCCGTACAGCGGGCGTAGGAGAGACCCAGTACTTC. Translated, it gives CASSRTAGVGETQYF. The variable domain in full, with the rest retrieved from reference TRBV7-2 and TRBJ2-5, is GAGVSQSPSNKVTEKGKDVELRCDPISGHTALYWYRQSLGQGLEFLIYFQGNSAPDKSGLPSDRFSAERTGGSVSTLTIQRTQQEDSAVYLCASSRTAGVGETQYFGPGTRLLVL.

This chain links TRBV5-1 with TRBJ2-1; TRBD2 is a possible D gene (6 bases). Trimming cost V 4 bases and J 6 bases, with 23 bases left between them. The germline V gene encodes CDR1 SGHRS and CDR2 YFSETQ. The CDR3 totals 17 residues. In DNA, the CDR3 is TGCGCCAGCAGCCGGGAGCCCCCAGCGGCAGGAGGCAATGAGCAGTTCTTC. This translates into CASSREPPAAGGNEQFF.

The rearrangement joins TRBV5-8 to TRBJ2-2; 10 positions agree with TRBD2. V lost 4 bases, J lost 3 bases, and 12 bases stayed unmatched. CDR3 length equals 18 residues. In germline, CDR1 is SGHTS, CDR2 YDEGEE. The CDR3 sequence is CASSMSPSGGPDTGELFF. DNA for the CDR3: TGTGCCAGCAGCATGAGCCCTAGCGGGGGCCCCGACACCGGGGAGCTGTTTTTT.

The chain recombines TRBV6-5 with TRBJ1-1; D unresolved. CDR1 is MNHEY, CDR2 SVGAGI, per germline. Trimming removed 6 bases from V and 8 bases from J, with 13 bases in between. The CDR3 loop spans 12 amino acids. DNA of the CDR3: TGTGCCAGCAGAAGTTCGCTAGGCGAAGCTTTCTTT. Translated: CASRSSLGEAFF.

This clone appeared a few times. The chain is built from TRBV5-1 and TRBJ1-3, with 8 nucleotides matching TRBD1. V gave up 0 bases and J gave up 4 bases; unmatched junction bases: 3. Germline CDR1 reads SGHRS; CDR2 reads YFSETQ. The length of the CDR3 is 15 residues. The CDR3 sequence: CASSLETGVGNTIYF. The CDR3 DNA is TGCGCCAGCAGCTTGGAGACAGGGGTCGGAAACACCATATATTTT.

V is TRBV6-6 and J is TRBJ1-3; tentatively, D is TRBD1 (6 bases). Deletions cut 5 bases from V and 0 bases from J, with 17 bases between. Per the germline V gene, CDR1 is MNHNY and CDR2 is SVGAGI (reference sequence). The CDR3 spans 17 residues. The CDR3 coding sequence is TGTGCCAGCAGTCGGGAATACAGGGCGAGCTCTGGAAACACCATATATTTT. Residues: CASSREYRASSGNTIYF.

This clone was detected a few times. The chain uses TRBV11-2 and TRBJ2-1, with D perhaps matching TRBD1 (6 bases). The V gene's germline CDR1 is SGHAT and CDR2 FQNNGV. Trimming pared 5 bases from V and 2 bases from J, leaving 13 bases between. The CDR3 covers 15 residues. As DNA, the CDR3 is TGTGCCAGCAGCCCCGGGAAGGGGGCCTACAATGAGCAGTTCTTC. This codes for CASSPGKGAYNEQFF.

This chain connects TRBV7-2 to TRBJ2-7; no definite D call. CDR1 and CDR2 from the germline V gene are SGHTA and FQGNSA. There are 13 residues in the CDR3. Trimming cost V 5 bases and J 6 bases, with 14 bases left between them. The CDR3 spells CASSLAVYREQYF. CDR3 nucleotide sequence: TGTGCCAGCAGCCTCGCGGTCTATCGCGAGCAGTACTTC. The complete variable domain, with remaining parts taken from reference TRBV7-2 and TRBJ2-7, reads GAGVSQSPSNKVTEKGKDVELRCDPISGHTALYWYRQSLGQGLEFLIYFQGNSAPDKSGLPSDRFSAERTGGSVSTLTIQRTQQEDSAVYLCASSLAVYREQYFGPGTRLTVT.

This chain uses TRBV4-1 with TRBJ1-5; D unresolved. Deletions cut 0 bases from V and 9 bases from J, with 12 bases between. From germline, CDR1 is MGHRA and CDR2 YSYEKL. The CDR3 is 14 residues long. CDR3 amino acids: CASSQEVRDRPQHF. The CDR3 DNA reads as TGCGCCAGCAGCCAAGAGGTGAGGGATCGGCCCCAGCATTTT.

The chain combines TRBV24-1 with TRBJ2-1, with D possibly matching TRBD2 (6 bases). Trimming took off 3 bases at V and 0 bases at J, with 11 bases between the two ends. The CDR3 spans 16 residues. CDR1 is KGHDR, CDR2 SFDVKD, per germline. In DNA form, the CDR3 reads TGTGCCACCAGTGATGCTAGCGCGAGCTCCTACAATGAGCAGTTCTTC. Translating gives CATSDASASSYNEQFF.

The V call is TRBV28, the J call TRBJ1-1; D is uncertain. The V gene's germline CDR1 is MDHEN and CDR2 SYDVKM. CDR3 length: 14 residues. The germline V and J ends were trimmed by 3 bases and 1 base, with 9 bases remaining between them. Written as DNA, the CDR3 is TGTGCCAGCAGTTTTTCAGGCCCGAACACTGAAGCTTTCTTT. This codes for CASSFSGPNTEAFF.

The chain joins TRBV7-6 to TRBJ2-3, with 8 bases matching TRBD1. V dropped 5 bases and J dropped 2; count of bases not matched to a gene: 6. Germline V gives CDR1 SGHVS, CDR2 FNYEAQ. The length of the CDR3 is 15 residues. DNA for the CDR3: TGTGCCAGCAGCCGAGGACAGGGCGACACAGATACGCAGTATTTT. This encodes CASSRGQGDTDTQYF.

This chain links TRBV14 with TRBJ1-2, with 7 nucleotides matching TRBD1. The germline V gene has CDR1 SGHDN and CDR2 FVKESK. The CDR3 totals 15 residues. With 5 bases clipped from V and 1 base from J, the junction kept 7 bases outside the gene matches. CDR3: CASSGWDSNNYGYTF. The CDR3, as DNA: TGTGCCAGCAGCGGATGGGACAGTAATAACTATGGCTACACCTTC.

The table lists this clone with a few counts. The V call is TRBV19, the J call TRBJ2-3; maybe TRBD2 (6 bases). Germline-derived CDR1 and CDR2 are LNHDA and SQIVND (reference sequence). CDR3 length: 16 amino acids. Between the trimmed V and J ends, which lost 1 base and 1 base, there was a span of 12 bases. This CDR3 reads CASSIGAGGGTDTQYF. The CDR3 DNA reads TGTGCCAGTAGTATAGGTGCCGGAGGGGGCACAGATACGCAGTATTTT.

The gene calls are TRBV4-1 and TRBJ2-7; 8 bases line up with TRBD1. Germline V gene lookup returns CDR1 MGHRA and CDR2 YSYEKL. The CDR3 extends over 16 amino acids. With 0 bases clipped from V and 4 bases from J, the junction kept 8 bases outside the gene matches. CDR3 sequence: CASSQDSGQGRYEQYF. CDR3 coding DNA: TGCGCCAGCAGCCAAGATAGTGGACAGGGTCGGTACGAGCAGTACTTC.

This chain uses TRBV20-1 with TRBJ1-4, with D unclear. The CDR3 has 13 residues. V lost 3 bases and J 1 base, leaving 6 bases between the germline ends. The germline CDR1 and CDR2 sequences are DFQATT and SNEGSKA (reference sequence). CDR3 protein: CSASPGTNEKLFF. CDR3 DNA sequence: TGCAGTGCTAGTCCGGGAACTAATGAAAAACTGTTTTTT.

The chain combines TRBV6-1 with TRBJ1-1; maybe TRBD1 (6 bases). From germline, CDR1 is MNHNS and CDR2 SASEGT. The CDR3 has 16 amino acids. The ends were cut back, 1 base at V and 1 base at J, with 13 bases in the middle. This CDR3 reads CASSEGRDRWNTEAFF. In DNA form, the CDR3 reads TGTGCCAGCAGTGAAGGTAGAGACAGGTGGAACACTGAAGCTTTCTTT.

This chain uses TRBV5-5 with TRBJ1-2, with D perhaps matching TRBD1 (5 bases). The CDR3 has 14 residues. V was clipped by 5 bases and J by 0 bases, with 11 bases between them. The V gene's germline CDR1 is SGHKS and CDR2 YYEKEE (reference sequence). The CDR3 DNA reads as TGTGCCAGCAGGACAGAGACGGCTAACTATGGCTACACCTTC. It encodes CASRTETANYGYTF.